The 19 T cell receptor beta chains in this list originate from one sample, sequenced in a study of read filtering for tumor transcriptome and immune sequencing. From 350 to 500 ng of RNA, a library with molecular barcoded alpha/delta and beta/gamma adaptors was made. TCRdb itself ran the reads through MiXCR, one entry per CDR3 protein. Of tens of thousands of distinct CDR3 sequences in the sample, roughly 20% were seen once. The sample was a population of CD138-negative cells sorted from bone marrow. The receptors stem from a donor at least 40 years old with multiple myeloma.

This clonotype was counted a few times. This chain connects TRBV28 to TRBJ1-3, with D tentatively TRBD1 (5 bases). The CDR3 totals 14 residues. Germline V gene data show CDR1 as MDHEN and CDR2 as SYDVKM. Trimming removed 2 bases at V and 3 bases at J, with 8 bases between. In DNA, the CDR3 is TGTGCCAGCAGTTTAGGGGGGTTTGGAAACACCATATATTTT. Translating gives CASSLGGFGNTIYF.

In the case of this clonotype: A much larger clone sits a single nucleotide away, making a read error possible. CDR3 residues: CATSGGPQETQYF. CDR3 nucleotide sequence: TGTGCCACCAGTGGTGGCCCTCAAGAGACCCAGTACTTC. This chain connects TRBV24-1 to TRBJ2-5; unclear D gene. V lost 5 bases and J lost 2, with 8 bases in between. Per germline, CDR1 KGHDR and CDR2 SFDVKD. This CDR3 contains 13 residues.

To note about this clonotype: A much larger clone differs from this one at a single base, so this may be a read error. This chain links TRBV5-6 with TRBJ2-5; D not certain. CDR1 and CDR2 from the germline V gene are SGHDT and YYEEEE. The CDR3 has 15 amino acids. In DNA form, the CDR3 reads TGTGCCAACAGCTTGACCGGGCCCGGTCAAGAGACCCAGTACTTC. It codes for CANSLTGPGQETQYF.

This clonotype was observed at least ten times. The rearrangement links TRBV20-1 to TRBJ2-3; D is possibly TRBD1 (6 bases). V lost 0 bases and J lost 3, with 13 bases in between. The germline V gene has CDR1 DFQATT and CDR2 SNEGSKA (reference sequence). The length of the CDR3 is 15 residues. CDR3 DNA sequence: TGCAGTGCTAGAGATCCAGGGGCAGGAACAGATACGCAGTATTTT. As protein: CSARDPGAGTDTQYF.

This clonotype was seen ten or more times. The chain joins TRBV20-1 to TRBJ2-2, with TRBD1 matching over 9 bases. The V gene end was trimmed by 5 bases and the J gene end by 7 bases; junction bases not matched to a gene: 8. Germline CDR1 DFQATT, CDR2 SNEGSKA (reference sequence). This CDR3 is 14 amino acids long. The CDR3 loop is CSAHSTGGVGELFF. In DNA, the CDR3 is TGCAGTGCTCACTCGACAGGGGGAGTCGGGGAGCTGTTTTTT.

This clonotype has more than one count but fewer than ten. The chain combines TRBV20-1 with TRBJ2-5; TRBD2 matches 14 bases. Germline V CDR1 and CDR2: DFQATT, SNEGSKA (reference sequence). V lost 6 bases and J lost 5; bases outside the gene matches: 5. The CDR3 sequence is 14 residues long. DNA of the CDR3: TGCAGTGCCAAGACTAGCGGGGGGGGGGAGACCCAGTACTTC. This translates into CSAKTSGGGETQYF.

This clonotype was picked up many times. The rearrangement uses TRBV4-3 and TRBJ1-2; D gene uncertain. V gave up 0 bases and J gave up 4 bases, with 15 bases separating them. Germline V gene data show CDR1 as LGHNA and CDR2 as YSLEER. The length of the CDR3 is 16 residues. CDR3 sequence reads: CASSQDRAGGIYGYTF. For the CDR3, the DNA is TGCGCCAGCAGCCAAGATAGGGCAGGAGGTATCTATGGCTACACCTTC.

This clonotype has only a few counts. The rearrangement links TRBV4-3 to TRBJ1-3; D gene unclear. The CDR3 consists of 15 residues. Per the germline V gene, CDR1 is LGHNA and CDR2 is YSLEER. Deletions cut 0 bases from V and 0 bases from J, with 6 bases between. CDR3 sequence reads: CASSQDQSSGNTIYF. The CDR3 nucleotides read TGCGCCAGCAGCCAAGACCAGAGCTCTGGAAACACCATATATTTT.

This clonotype was observed a handful of times. The chain has TRBV5-1 and TRBJ2-1, with D possibly TRBD2 on 5 matching bases. Germline CDR1 reads SGHRS; CDR2 reads YFSETQ. V was trimmed by 1 base and J by 6 bases, leaving 17 bases between them. The CDR3 sequence is 16 residues long. The CDR3 DNA reads as TGCGCCAGCAGCTTGCGTGGGTCGCGTGAGGGCAATGAGCAGTTCTTC. Encoded protein: CASSLRGSREGNEQFF.

This clonotype was observed at least ten times. The chain combines TRBV7-8 with TRBJ2-5, with 7 bases identical to TRBD1. Germline CDR1 and CDR2: SGHVS and FQNEAQ. Trimming cost V 4 bases and J 4 bases; bases outside gene matches: 6. This CDR3 region has 14 residues. For the CDR3, the DNA is TGTGCCAGCAGCTCGGGACAGCCGCTAGAGACCCAGTACTTC. It encodes CASSSGQPLETQYF.

This clonotype was observed at least ten times. The genes are TRBV7-2 and TRBJ2-5; 8 bases line up with TRBD2. Germline CDR1 is SGHTA and CDR2 is FQGNSA. J gave up 5 bases and V 3 bases, and 8 bases lay outside the gene matches. CDR3 length equals 15 residues. The CDR3 reads CASSFRREVGETQYF. CDR3 nucleotide sequence: TGTGCCAGCAGCTTTAGGCGGGAGGTGGGGGAGACCCAGTACTTC.

Many counts were recorded for this clonotype. J is TRBJ1-2 and V is TRBV9, with D unclear. CDR3 length: 13 amino acids. CDR1 SGDLS and CDR2 YYNGEE come from the germline V gene. Trimming pared 4 bases from V and 0 bases from J, leaving 7 bases between. The CDR3 bases are TGTGCCAGCAGCCCAGGATCTAACTATGGCTACACCTTC. Its translation: CASSPGSNYGYTF. The full variable domain, completed using reference TRBV9 and TRBJ1-2, is DSGVTQTPKHLITATGQRVTLRCSPRSGDLSVYWYQQSLDQGLQFLIQYYNGEERAKGNILERFSAQQFPDLHSELNLSSLELGDSALYFCASSPGSNYGYTFGSGTRLTVV.

The genes are TRBV29-1 and TRBJ2-1, with D perhaps TRBD1 or TRBD2 (5 bases each). The CDR3 contains 11 residues. The germline gives CDR1 SQVTM, CDR2 ANQGSEA. Trimming removed 8 bases from V and 5 bases from J, with 10 bases in between. This CDR3 is CSPGTDNEQFF. CDR3 in DNA: TGCAGCCCCGGGACGGACAATGAGCAGTTCTTC.

Note on this clonotype: Here the CDR3 omits its conserved ending phenylalanine or tryptophan, so a read error is the likely source. The V call is TRBV12-5, the J call TRBJ2-1; 7 bases are a match to TRBD1. The CDR3 has 16 amino acids. The germline V gene has CDR1 LGHNT and CDR2 FRNRAP. Germline trimming cut 0 bases from V and 6 bases from J; bases unmatched to any gene: 8. The CDR3 nucleotides read TGTGCTAGTGGTTTGGTACAGGGGACAGTCTTCAATGAGCAGTTCTCC. This translates into CASGLVQGTVFNEQFS.

A remark on this clonotype: A much bigger clone sits one base away, suggesting this may be a read error. The V and J genes are TRBV29-1 and TRBJ2-1, with 10 bases aligning to TRBD2. CDR1 is SQVTM, CDR2 ANQGSEA, per germline. The CDR3 has 13 residues. J was trimmed by 3 bases and V by 7 bases; bases with no gene match: 3. Here the CDR3 reads CSAGTSDYNEQFF. The CDR3 nucleotides read TGCAGCGCAGGGACTAGCGACTACAATGAGCAGTTCTTC.

This chain joins TRBV6-1 and TRBJ2-1, with D unclear. V gave up 6 bases and J gave up 7 bases, with 16 bases separating them. CDR1 is MNHNS and CDR2 is SASEGT in the germline V gene. The CDR3 is made up of 14 amino acids. DNA of the CDR3: TGTGCCAGCAGAACAGCGCCCCAAAGGAATGAGCAGTTCTTC. Translation: CASRTAPQRNEQFF.

In this sample, this clonotype turned up many times. The junction does not match germline at one end; this may be a read error. This chain joins TRBV30 and TRBJ2-1; D is unclear. Germline CDR1 GTSNPN, CDR2 SVGIG (reference sequence). This CDR3 is 13 amino acids long. CDR3 DNA: TGTGCCTGGGCCCAGAGCTCCTACAATGGGCAGTTCTTC. This sequence encodes CAWAQSSYNGQFF. Combining the CDR3 with reference TRBV30 and TRBJ2-1 gives the whole variable domain SQTIHQWPATLVQPVGSPLSLECTVEGTSNPNLYWYRQAAGRGLQLLFYSVGIGQISSEVPQNLSASRPQDRQFILSSKKLLLSDSGFYLCAWAQSSYNGQFFGPGTRLTVL.

Points on this clonotype: A clone one base away is much larger, so this may be a read error. This chain connects TRBV12-3 or TRBV12-4 to TRBJ1-1; possibly TRBD1 for D (5 bases). The CDR3 contains 13 residues. Deletions cut 6 bases from V and 13 bases from J, with 21 bases between. As DNA, the CDR3 is TGTGCCAGCAGCTTGTCCGGGGCCCGAAAAGTTTTCTTT. It yields the protein CASSLSGARKVFF.

In this sample, this clonotype turned up a few times. The junction departs from the called germline gene at one end, perhaps through a read error. V and J are TRBV5-1 and TRBJ2-3; TRBD2 might be the D (6 bases). The CDR3 runs to 15 residues. The germline V gene encodes CDR1 SGHRS and CDR2 YFSETQ. CDR3 residues: CASRGRGGPTDTQYF. Here the CDR3 DNA reads TGTGCCAGCAGAGGGAGAGGAGGGCCCACAGATACGCAGTATTTT. The complete variable domain, with remaining parts taken from reference TRBV5-1 and TRBJ2-3, reads KAGVTQTPRYLIKTRGQQVTLSCSPISGHRSVSWYQQTPGQGLQFLFEYFSETQRNKGNFPGRFSGRQFSNSRSEMNVSTLELGDSALYLCASRGRGGPTDTQYFGPGTRLTVL.